These T cell receptor beta chains were read from a single sample in a study of T cell repertoires in cytomegalovirus infection. TCRdb reprocessed the reads with MiXCR, giving one entry per CDR3 protein. Of 570,000 or so distinct CDR3 sequences detected, 35% to 50% appear once; the ten largest clones hold roughly 50%. These TCRs' antigens remain unknown. This specimen consisted of cultured PBMCs, obtained from culture after CMV antigen stimulation. Source of these receptors: a human donor in good health (CMV status not recorded). Some clones in this sample may be carry-over from other donors' samples. CDR3s include the opening cysteine and the closing phenylalanine or tryptophan. D genes are given only for firm matches. Clone size is not always given. Where it is, it says once, few, many or a class for expanded clones.

clone_size d_call j_call v_call cdr3_nt cdr3_aa
. . TRBJ2-3 TRBV2 TGTGCCAGCAGACCTCGGGTAATAACAGATACGCAGTATTTT CASRPRVITDTQYF
few . TRBJ2-1 TRBV2 TGTGCCAGCAGCCAAACTAGCTTCCACAATGAGCAGTTCTTC CASSQTSFHNEQFF
. TRBD2 TRBJ2-1 TRBV19 TGTGCCAGTAGTAGGGGCGGGGGGCCCCACAATGAGCAGTTCTTC CASSRGGGPHNEQFF
few . TRBJ2-7 TRBV2 TGTGCCAGCGGGCTATCCGTATACGAGCAGTACTTC CASGLSVYEQYF
. TRBD1 TRBJ1-2 TRBV27 TGTGCCAGCAGTTTATACCGGGACAGGGAAGATGGCTACACCTTC CASSLYRDREDGYTF
. . TRBJ2-2 TRBV28 TGTGCCAGCAGTTTACGAAGCTGGACAGCAAAAGGCACCGGGGAGCTGTTTTTT CASSLRSWTAKGTGELFF
few . TRBJ1-1 TRBV27 TGTGCCAGCAGTTTTCGGGGTGTAGGCACTGAAGCTTTCTTT CASSFRGVGTEAFF
. TRBD2 TRBJ2-1 TRBV5-6 TGTGCCAGCAGCTTCACGGGAGGCTCCTACAATGAGCAGTTCTTC CASSFTGGSYNEQFF
few TRBD2 TRBJ2-7 TRBV11-2 TGTGCCAGCAGCTACGTGAGGGAGGGTTTACGAGGGCAGTACTTC CASSYVREGLRGQYF
. . TRBJ2-3 TRBV7-9 TGTGCCAGCCGAGTCGGGGGCCCCACAGATACGCAGTATTTT CASRVGGPTDTQYF
. . TRBJ1-1 TRBV7-9 TGTGCCAGCAGACTCGTTCCGTCAGGGGAGACTGAAGCTTTCTTT CASRLVPSGETEAFF
. . TRBJ2-2 TRBV11-3 TGTGCCAGCGGAAGGGGGGCGAACACCGGGGAGCTGTTTTTT CASGRGANTGELFF
few TRBD2 TRBJ2-1 TRBV6-2/TRBV6-3 TGTGCCAGCAGTCCCGGACTAGCGGAGCTCCCGTTCTTC CASSPGLAELPFF
few . TRBJ2-7 TRBV7-2 TGTGCCAGCAGATACAACACCTACGAGCAGTACTTC CASRYNTYEQYF
once TRBD2 TRBJ2-2 TRBV4-1 TGCGCCAGCAGCCAAGATGGAGCGGCTAGCGGGGGTAGCGGGGAGCTGTTTTTT CASSQDGAASGGSGELFF
. . TRBJ2-7 TRBV7-9 TGTGCCAGCAGTACCGGGACCAAGTACGAGCAGTACTTC CASSTGTKYEQYF
. . TRBJ1-5 TRBV7-8 TGTGCCAGCAGCCAGCGTGGGGGAAATCAGCCCCAGCATTTT CASSQRGGNQPQHF
. . TRBJ1-5 TRBV7-8 TGTGCCAGCAGCTTATTGGCCTCAGGGCATCAGCCCCAGCATTTT CASSLLASGHQPQHF
. TRBD2 TRBJ2-3 TRBV5-1 TGCGCCAGCAGCCCACGACTAGCGGAAACAGATACGCAGTATTTT CASSPRLAETDTQYF
. . TRBJ1-2 TRBV19 TGTGCCAGTAGCCGCGCGGGGGCCTATGGCTACACCTTC CASSRAGAYGYTF
. TRBD1 TRBJ1-1 TRBV20-1 TGCAGTGCTAACAGGGGGGGATCTGAAGCTTTCTTT CSANRGGSEAFF
. TRBD1 TRBJ2-1 TRBV7-2 TGTGCCAGCAGCCGGACAGGAAGAAATATTGAGCAGTTCTTC CASSRTGRNIEQFF
. TRBD2 TRBJ2-2 TRBV6-8 TGTGCCAGCAGTTACTGGAAGACTAGCGGGGGCTACGCGAACACCGGGGAGCTGTTTTTT CASSYWKTSGGYANTGELFF
. . TRBJ2-3 TRBV4-3 TGCGCCAGCAGCCAAGGCGGGACCACAGATACGCAGTATTTT CASSQGGTTDTQYF
. TRBD2 TRBJ2-7 TRBV15 TGTGCCACCAGCAGGACCCGAGGTAGCGGGAGGGCCGGGGACTACGAGCAGTACTTC CATSRTRGSGRAGDYEQYF
. TRBD2 TRBJ2-7 TRBV11-2 TGTGCCAGCAGCCCAATAGCGGGACCAAAGGTCCGCGAGCAGTACTTC CASSPIAGPKVREQYF
many . TRBJ2-7 TRBV5-1 TGCGCCAGCAGCCCTGCCGCTATCCCCAGGGACCCCGAGCAGTACTTC CASSPAAIPRDPEQYF
. . TRBJ1-1 TRBV10-3 TGTGCCATCAGTGAGTCGAGAGGGGGAGGAGAGGAAGCTTTCTTT CAISESRGGGEEAFF
. . TRBJ2-7 TRBV5-5 TGTGCCAGCAGCTTTGAGGACTCCACAAGCCTGTACTACGAGCAGTACTTC CASSFEDSTSLYYEQYF
many . TRBJ2-7 TRBV7-2 TGTGCCAGCAGCCTCCGATACGAGCAGTACTTC CASSLRYEQYF
many TRBD1 TRBJ2-3 TRBV7-8 TGTGCCAGCAGCCCAGGGGGCCCCAGACACACAGATACGCAGTATTTT CASSPGGPRHTDTQYF
. . TRBJ2-3 TRBV7-2 TGTGCCAGCAGCTTAGCGGGAGTGTTAGATACGCAGTATTTT CASSLAGVLDTQYF
. . TRBJ2-2 TRBV5-1 TGCGCCAGCAGCTTGTTTACAGCGAACACCGGGGAGCTGTTTTTT CASSLFTANTGELFF
few . TRBJ1-4 TRBV2 TGTGCCAGCAGGCCACAGGGTGCAACTAATGAAAAACTGTTTTTT CASRPQGATNEKLFF
. . TRBJ1-2 TRBV20-1 TGCAGTGCTAGAGATCTCAACCACTATGGCTACACCTTC CSARDLNHYGYTF
. . TRBJ1-1 TRBV6-5 TGTGCCAGCAGTTTGGGACCGGGAGGTTCGTCGAGCACTGAAGCTTTCTTT CASSLGPGGSSSTEAFF
few TRBD2 TRBJ2-1 TRBV7-2 TGTGCCAGCAGCCCCGCGGGGGTTGAGCAGTTCTTC CASSPAGVEQFF
. TRBD1 TRBJ1-1 TRBV20-1 TGCAGTGCAGTAACAGGGGTCGCTGAAGCTTTCTTT CSAVTGVAEAFF
. TRBD1 TRBJ2-7 TRBV7-9 TGTGCCAGCAGCCTCGGACAGGGGAACTCCTACGAGCAGTACTTC CASSLGQGNSYEQYF
. TRBD2 TRBJ2-1 TRBV7-2 TGTGCCAGCGGCCGGAGTAAGGTAGCGGGGGGGGAGTTCTTC CASGRSKVAGGEFF
few TRBD1 TRBJ2-7 TRBV28 TGTGCCAGCAGTTTATGGGGGGACAGGGATGACGAGCAGTACTTC CASSLWGDRDDEQYF
. . TRBJ2-1 TRBV20-1 TGCAGTGCTATGGGCTACAATGAGCAGTTCTTC CSAMGYNEQFF
. TRBD1 TRBJ2-3 TRBV10-3 TGTGCCATCAGTGATGCCGGGACAGGGGAAGATACGCAGTATTTT CAISDAGTGEDTQYF
. . TRBJ1-5 TRBV19 TGTGCCAGTAGTATAGAACCGGGCGGTGGGAGCAATCAGCCCCAGCATTTT CASSIEPGGGSNQPQHF
. TRBD1 TRBJ1-3 TRBV4-2 TGTGCCAGCAGCCAAGATAGTACTGGGACAGCCCGACGGGACACCATATATTTT CASSQDSTGTARRDTIYF
few . TRBJ2-4 TRBV14 TGTGCCAGCAGCCACCTCCATGAGGGAAACATTCAGTACTTC CASSHLHEGNIQYF
few TRBD2 TRBJ2-3 TRBV11-2 TGTGCCAGCAGCTCTAATGGACTAGCGGGGACCACAGATACGCAGTATTTT CASSSNGLAGTTDTQYF
many . TRBJ1-6 TRBV27 TGTGCCAGCAGTGTGGGTCCCTCCCATAATTCACCCCTCCACTTT CASSVGPSHNSPLHF
few . TRBJ1-2 TRBV11-2 TGTGCCAGCATGGGATTAAGCGGGCTACGTGGCTACACCTTC CASMGLSGLRGYTF
few . TRBJ1-3 TRBV7-2 TGTGCCAGCAGCCGTGGAGGAGCAAACACCATATATTTT CASSRGGANTIYF
. . TRBJ1-1 TRBV29-1 TGCAGCGTCCGGCGGGGGACACCCCGTGAAGCTTTCTTT CSVRRGTPREAFF
few . TRBJ1-1 TRBV7-2 TGTGCCAGCAGCTTACGGGCAGGGATCGAAGCTTTCTTT CASSLRAGIEAFF
few TRBD2 TRBJ2-7 TRBV4-3 TGCGCCAGCAGCCAAGATGGGACTAGCGTATACGAGCAGTACTTC CASSQDGTSVYEQYF
few TRBD2 TRBJ2-1 TRBV7-2 TGTGCCAGCAGCCAAATCATTACTAGCGGGGGGGGAGGTGAGCAGTTCTTC CASSQIITSGGGGEQFF
few TRBD2 TRBJ2-3 TRBV7-2 TGTGCCAGCAGCTTTCCGACTAGCGGGGGCACAGATACGCAGTATTTT CASSFPTSGGTDTQYF
. . TRBJ1-6 TRBV7-6 TGTGCCAGCAGCTTAGAGGGCGCCTTTCATTCACCCCTCCACTTT CASSLEGAFHSPLHF
few TRBD2 TRBJ2-7 TRBV7-9 TGTGCCAGCAGCCCTGGGACTAGCGGGCCTAAGGCCGAGCAGTACTTC CASSPGTSGPKAEQYF
few TRBD1 TRBJ1-6 TRBV14 TGTGCCAGCAGCCAAGAGACAGGGGTTGGTTCACCCCTCCACTTT CASSQETGVGSPLHF
. . TRBJ2-2 TRBV7-9 TGTGCCAGCAACGATCCGGGGCAAAATACCGGGGAGCTGTTTTTT CASNDPGQNTGELFF
. . TRBJ1-2 TRBV6-6 TGTGCCAGCACCCCAGGGGAATACTATGGCTACACCTTC CASTPGEYYGYTF